The 10 T cell receptor beta chains below come from one sample, sequenced in a study of control samples from healthy donors and cancer patients. Profiled with immunoSEQ multiplex PCR; TCRdb holds only in-frame clones, not every one. Counted here are 78,000 or so clones, roughly 84% occurring once; the ten biggest clones make up roughly 16%. Sequencing input: blood. The receptors were gathered from a man aged 50 or older in good health.

On this clone: Compared with germline, one end of the junction differs, possibly owing to a read error. Other DNA sequences from this sample encode an identical CDR3 as well. The chain links TRBV4-3 to TRBJ1-2; possibly TRBD1 for D (6 bases). This CDR3 region has 16 residues. Germline CDR1 reads LGHNA; CDR2 reads YSLEER. The CDR3 region has the DNA TGCGCCAGCAGTCAAGAAGAGGGCAGGGGTAGGGGTGGCTACACCTTC. The encoded protein is CASSQEEGRGRGGYTF.

This chain links TRBV27 with TRBJ1-4; TRBD1 is a possible D gene (5 bases). This CDR3 comprises 16 residues. The germline gives CDR1 MNHEY, CDR2 SMNVEV (reference sequence). The germline V and J ends were trimmed by 5 bases and 2 bases, with 15 bases remaining between them. The CDR3 protein is CASSISGGGTNEKLFF. In nucleotides, the CDR3 is TGTGCCAGCAGTATCTCTGGGGGGGGGACTAATGAAAAACTGTTTTTT.

The chain is built from TRBV9 and TRBJ2-3; D remains ambiguous. CDR1 is SGDLS, CDR2 YYNGEE, per germline. This CDR3 has 13 residues. V was clipped by 6 bases and J by 2 bases, with 10 bases between them. The CDR3 sequence is CASTPTHTDTQYF. The CDR3 coding sequence is TGTGCCAGCACCCCGACTCACACAGATACGCAGTATTTT.

J is TRBJ1-5 and V is TRBV2; 8 nucleotides line up with TRBD1. The CDR3 length is 15 residues. The V gene end was trimmed by 6 bases and the J gene end by 6 bases; junction bases not matched to a gene: 10. Germline V gene data show CDR1 as SNHLY and CDR2 as FYNNEI. CDR3 amino acids: CASRFTGGSGQPQHF. Written as DNA, the CDR3 is TGTGCCAGCAGATTTACAGGGGGATCCGGTCAGCCCCAGCATTTT.

The genes are TRBV28 and TRBJ2-7; D is possibly TRBD1 (5 bases). Trimming shortened V by 2 bases and J by 2 bases, and 7 bases separated the two germline ends. The V gene's germline CDR1 is MDHEN and CDR2 SYDVKM. This CDR3 contains 13 residues. The CDR3 nucleotides read TGTGCCAGCAGTTTACGACAGCCCTACGAGCAGTACTTC. Encoded protein: CASSLRQPYEQYF.

The chain couples TRBV4-1 to TRBJ2-3, with 10 bases aligning to TRBD2. The CDR3 has 17 amino acids. Per germline, CDR1 MGHRA and CDR2 YSYEKL. Trimming cost V 0 bases and J 4 bases; bases outside gene matches: 7. The DNA of the CDR3 is TGCGCCAGCAGCCAAGATCGAGGTAGCGGGGGGCCAGATACGCAGTATTTT. This sequence encodes CASSQDRGSGGPDTQYF.

This chain joins TRBV18 and TRBJ2-2, with D maybe TRBD2 (5 bases). Germline V gives CDR1 KGHSH, CDR2 LQKENI. Trimming removed 1 base at V and 6 bases at J, with 18 bases between. This CDR3 has 17 residues. The CDR3 region is CASSPLNLELVSGELFF. CDR3 DNA: TGTGCCAGCTCACCACTCAATCTAGAACTAGTTTCCGGGGAGCTGTTTTTT.

The V gene is TRBV18, the J gene TRBJ2-3, with D possibly called TRBD1 or TRBD2 (5 bases each). Germline CDR1 is KGHSH and CDR2 is LQKENI. The V and J ends lost 4 bases and 8 bases respectively, with 13 bases between them. The CDR3 length is 13 residues. CDR3 amino acids: CASSRDHRGTQYF. The CDR3 bases are TGTGCCAGCTCACGGGACCACCGGGGTACGCAGTATTTT.

The V gene is TRBV28, the J gene TRBJ1-5, with D perhaps TRBD1 (5 bases). This CDR3 is 14 amino acids long. V gave up 10 bases and J gave up 6 bases, with 19 bases separating them. CDR1 is MDHEN, CDR2 SYDVKM, per germline. This chain's CDR3 is CATGVIGESQPQHF. The CDR3 coding sequence is TGTGCCACCGGAGTGATAGGGGAAAGTCAGCCCCAGCATTTT.

This chain uses TRBV5-6 with TRBJ2-2; 11 bases line up with TRBD2. The CDR3 covers 16 residues. Germline values: CDR1 SGHDT, CDR2 YYEEEE. The V segment lost 2 bases and the J segment 1 base; nucleotides outside the gene matches: 1. In DNA, the CDR3 is TGTGCCAGCAGCTTAACTAGCGGGGGGAACACCGGGGAGCTGTTTTTT. Translating it yields CASSLTSGGNTGELFF.